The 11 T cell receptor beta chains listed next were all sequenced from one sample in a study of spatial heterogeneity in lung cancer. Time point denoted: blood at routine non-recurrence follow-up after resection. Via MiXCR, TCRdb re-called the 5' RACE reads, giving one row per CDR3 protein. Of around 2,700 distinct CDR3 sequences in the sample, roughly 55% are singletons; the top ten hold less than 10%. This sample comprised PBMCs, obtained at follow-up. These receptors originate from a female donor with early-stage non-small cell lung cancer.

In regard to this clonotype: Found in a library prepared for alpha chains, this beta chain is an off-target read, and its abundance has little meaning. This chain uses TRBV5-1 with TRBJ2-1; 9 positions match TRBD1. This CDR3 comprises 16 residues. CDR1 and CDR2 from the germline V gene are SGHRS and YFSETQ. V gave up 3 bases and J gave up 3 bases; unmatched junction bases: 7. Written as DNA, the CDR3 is TGCGCCAGCAGCTCTGCCGGGACAGGGAGCTACAATGAGCAGTTCTTC. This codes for CASSSAGTGSYNEQFF.

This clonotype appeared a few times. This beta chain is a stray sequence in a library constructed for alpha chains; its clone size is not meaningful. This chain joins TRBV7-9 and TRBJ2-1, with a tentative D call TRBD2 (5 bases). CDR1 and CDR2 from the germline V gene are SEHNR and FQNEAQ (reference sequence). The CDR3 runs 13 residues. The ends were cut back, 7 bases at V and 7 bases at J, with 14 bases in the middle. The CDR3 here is CASMRTGGNEQFF. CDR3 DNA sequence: TGTGCCAGCATGCGGACCGGCGGGAATGAGCAGTTCTTC.

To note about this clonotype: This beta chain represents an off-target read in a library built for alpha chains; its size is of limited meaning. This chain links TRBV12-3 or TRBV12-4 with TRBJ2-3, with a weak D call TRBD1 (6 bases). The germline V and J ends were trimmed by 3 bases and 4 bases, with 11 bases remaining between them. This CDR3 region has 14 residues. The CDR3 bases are TGTGCCAGCAGTTTCAGCAGGGGAGCAGATACGCAGTATTTT. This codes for CASSFSRGADTQYF.

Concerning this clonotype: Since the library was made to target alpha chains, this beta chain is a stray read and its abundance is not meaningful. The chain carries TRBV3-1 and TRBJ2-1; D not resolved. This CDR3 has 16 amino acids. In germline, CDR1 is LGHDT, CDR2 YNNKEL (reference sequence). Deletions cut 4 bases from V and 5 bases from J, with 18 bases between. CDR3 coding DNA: TGTGCCAGCAGCCGAGATCGAGGATTATGGCACAATGAGCAGTTCTTC. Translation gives CASSRDRGLWHNEQFF.

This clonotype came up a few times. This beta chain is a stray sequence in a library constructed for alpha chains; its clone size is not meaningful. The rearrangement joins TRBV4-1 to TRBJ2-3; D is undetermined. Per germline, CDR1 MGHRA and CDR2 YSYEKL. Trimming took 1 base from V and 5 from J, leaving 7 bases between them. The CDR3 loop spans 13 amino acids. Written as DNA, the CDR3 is TGCGCCAGCAGCCAAGGGGTTGGAGATACGCAGTATTTT. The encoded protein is CASSQGVGDTQYF.

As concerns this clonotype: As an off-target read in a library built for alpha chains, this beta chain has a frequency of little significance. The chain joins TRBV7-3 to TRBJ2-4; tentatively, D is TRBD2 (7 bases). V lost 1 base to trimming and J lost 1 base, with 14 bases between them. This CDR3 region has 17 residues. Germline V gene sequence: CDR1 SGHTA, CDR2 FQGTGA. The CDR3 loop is CASSLMGGGTAKNIQYF. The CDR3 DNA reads TGTGCCAGCAGCTTAATGGGCGGGGGCACTGCCAAAAACATTCAGTACTTC.

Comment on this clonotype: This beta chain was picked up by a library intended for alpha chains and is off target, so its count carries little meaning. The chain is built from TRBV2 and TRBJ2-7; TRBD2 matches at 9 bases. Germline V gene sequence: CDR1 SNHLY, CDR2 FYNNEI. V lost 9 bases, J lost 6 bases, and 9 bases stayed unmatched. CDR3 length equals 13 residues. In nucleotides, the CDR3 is TGTGCCAGTAGCGGGAGTACGCTGGGCGAGCAGTACTTC. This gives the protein CASSGSTLGEQYF. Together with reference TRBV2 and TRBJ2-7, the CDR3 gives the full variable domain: EPEVTQTPSHQVTQMGQEVILRCVPISNHLYFYWYRQILGQKVEFLVSFYNNEISEKSEIFDDQFSVERPDGSNFTLKIRSTKLEDSAMYFCASSGSTLGEQYFGPGTRLTVT.

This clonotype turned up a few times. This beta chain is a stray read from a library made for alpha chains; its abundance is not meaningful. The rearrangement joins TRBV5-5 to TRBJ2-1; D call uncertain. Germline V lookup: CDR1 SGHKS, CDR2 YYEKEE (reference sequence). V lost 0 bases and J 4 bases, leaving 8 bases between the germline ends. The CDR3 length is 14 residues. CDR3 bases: TGTGCCAGCAGCTTGGGGCAGGCATACAATGAGCAGTTCTTC. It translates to CASSLGQAYNEQFF.

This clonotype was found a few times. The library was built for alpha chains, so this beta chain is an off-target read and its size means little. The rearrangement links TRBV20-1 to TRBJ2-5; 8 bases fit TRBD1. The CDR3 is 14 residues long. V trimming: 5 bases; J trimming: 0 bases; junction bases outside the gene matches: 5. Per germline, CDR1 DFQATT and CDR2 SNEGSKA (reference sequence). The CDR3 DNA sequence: TGCAGTGCTGTAAACAGGGGGTACCAAGAGACCCAGTACTTC. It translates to CSAVNRGYQETQYF.

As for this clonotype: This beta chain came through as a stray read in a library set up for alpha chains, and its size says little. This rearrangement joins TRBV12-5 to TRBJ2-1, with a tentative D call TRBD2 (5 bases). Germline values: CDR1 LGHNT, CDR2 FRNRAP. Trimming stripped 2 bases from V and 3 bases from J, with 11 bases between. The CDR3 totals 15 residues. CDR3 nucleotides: TGTGCTAGTGGTTTGCCCAGCGGCTACTACAATGAGCAGTTCTTC. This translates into CASGLPSGYYNEQFF.

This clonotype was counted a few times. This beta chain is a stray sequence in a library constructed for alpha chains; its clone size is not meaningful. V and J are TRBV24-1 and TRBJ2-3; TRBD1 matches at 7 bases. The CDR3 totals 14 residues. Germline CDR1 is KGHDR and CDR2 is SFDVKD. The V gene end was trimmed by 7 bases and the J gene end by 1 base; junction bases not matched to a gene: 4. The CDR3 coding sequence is TGTGCCACCAGCTCCGGGACAGGCACAGATACGCAGTATTTT. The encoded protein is CATSSGTGTDTQYF.